These 12 T cell receptor beta chains share one sample of origin, sequenced in a study of human T cells and chemical hapten exposure. As for time point: patch test 1, 2 weeks after DPC sensitization. The treatment here: therapeutic diphenylcyclopropenone sensitization with weekly scalp DPC. TCRdb used MiXCR to reprocess the RACE reads, holding one entry per CDR3 protein. Of 150,000 to 200,000 distinct CDR3 sequences in the sample, roughly 15% were seen once. Sequenced material: whole blood, taken in connection with sensitization to the hapten diphenylcyclopropenone (DPC). These TCRs come from a woman aged 30 to 39 with alopecia areata. Some clones in this sample may be carry-over from other donors' samples.

Concerning this clonotype itself: Just one base apart from a much larger clone, this may be a read error. This rearrangement joins TRBV29-1 to TRBJ1-1; D may be TRBD1 (6 bases). Germline V gives CDR1 SQVTM, CDR2 ANQGSEA. The CDR3 sequence is 11 residues long. V was clipped by 7 bases and J by 10 bases, with 16 bases between them. The CDR3 DNA reads as TGCAGCGCCCTAGACAGGCACGTAGCTTTCTTT. Protein: CSALDRHVAFF.

The V call is TRBV2, the J call TRBJ2-5, with 9 bases identical to TRBD2. CDR1 is SNHLY and CDR2 is FYNNEI in the germline V gene. J lost 5 bases, V lost 3 bases, and 4 bases had no gene match. The CDR3 spans 14 residues. This CDR3 reads CASSEGTSTETQYF. In nucleotides, the CDR3 is TGTGCCAGCAGTGAGGGGACTAGCACGGAGACCCAGTACTTC.

The CDR3 DNA sequence: TGCGCCAGCAGCCAAGAGAGCCGTTACTACAATGAGCAGTTCTTC. This sequence encodes CASSQESRYYNEQFF. V and J are TRBV4-1 and TRBJ2-1, with D uncertain. Germline CDR1 reads MGHRA; CDR2 reads YSYEKL. This CDR3 is 15 amino acids long. The V end lost 0 bases, the J end lost 3 bases, and 9 bases lay between the germline ends.

This clonotype was observed at least ten times. The chain carries TRBV29-1 and TRBJ2-3, with TRBD1 matching over 9 bases. CDR1 and CDR2 (germline): SQVTM, ANQGSEA. The V segment lost 2 bases and the J segment 8 bases; nucleotides outside the gene matches: 11. The CDR3 contains 15 residues. The CDR3 reads CSVETGTGIIGTQYF. For the CDR3, the DNA is TGCAGCGTTGAAACCGGGACAGGGATAATTGGTACGCAGTATTTT.

This clonotype was picked up a small number of times. The gene calls are TRBV6-6 and TRBJ2-1; 8 bases align to TRBD2. The junction had 17 bases not matched to a gene; V was cut back by 6 bases and J by 7 bases. CDR1 MNHNY and CDR2 SVGAGI come from the germline V gene (reference sequence). CDR3 length equals 17 residues. CDR3 residues: CASRLGRAGALANEQFF. The CDR3 bases are TGTGCCAGCAGGCTCGGGAGGGCAGGGGCCCTGGCGAATGAGCAGTTCTTC.

There are a few counts of this clonotype. The CDR3 nucleotides are TGTGCCTGGAGTGTACGGGCTGGCAATCAGCCCCAGCATTTT. Protein sequence: CAWSVRAGNQPQHF. The rearrangement links TRBV30 to TRBJ1-5; no definite D call. The CDR3 is 14 amino acids. In germline, CDR1 is GTSNPN, CDR2 SVGIG (reference sequence). Deletions cut 0 bases from V and 2 bases from J, with 8 bases between.

This clonotype was detected only a few times. The V gene is TRBV7-9, the J gene TRBJ2-3; 12 bases match TRBD2. This CDR3 comprises 16 residues. Germline values: CDR1 SEHNR, CDR2 FQNEAQ (reference sequence). Unmatched junction bases numbered 5, after V lost 5 bases and J lost 2 bases. The DNA of the CDR3 is TGTGCCAGCAGCCAAGCTAGCGGGGGGGACACAGATACGCAGTATTTT. Amino acid sequence: CASSQASGGDTDTQYF. Supplemented by reference TRBV7-9 and TRBJ2-3, the full variable domain reads DTGVSQNPRHKITKRGQNVTFRCDPISEHNRLYWYRQTLGQGPEFLTYFQNEAQLEKSRLLSDRFSAERPKGSFSTLEIQRTEQGDSAMYLCASSQASGGDTDTQYFGPGTRLTVL.

This clonotype was seen a single time. The gene calls are TRBV28 and TRBJ1-1; D remains ambiguous. Trimming pared 3 bases from V and 7 bases from J, leaving 18 bases between. Germline CDR1 reads MDHEN; CDR2 reads SYDVKM. This CDR3 is built from 15 residues. For the CDR3, the DNA is TGTGCCAGCAGTTTGGGAGCCGCAGCCACCCGTGAAGCTTTCTTT. Translated: CASSLGAAATREAFF.

This clonotype was counted only a few times. V is TRBV11-2 and J is TRBJ2-3; 8 positions match TRBD2. Germline CDR1 SGHAT, CDR2 FQNNGV. CDR3 length: 16 amino acids. V dropped 5 bases and J dropped 1; count of bases not matched to a gene: 8. The chain's CDR3 is CASSEWAAGGTDTQYF. CDR3 coding DNA: TGTGCCAGCAGCGAATGGGCAGCGGGGGGCACAGATACGCAGTATTTT.

This clonotype was recorded many times. The chain employs TRBV7-2 and TRBJ1-4; tentatively, D is TRBD1 (5 bases). The CDR3 totals 15 residues. Trimming left V 5 bases short and J 5 bases short, with 15 bases between. Germline V lookup: CDR1 SGHTA, CDR2 FQGNSA. For the CDR3, the DNA is TGTGCCAGCAGCCCCGTTGGGGGATCGAATGAAAAACTGTTTTTT. It is translated as CASSPVGGSNEKLFF.

This chain uses TRBV24-1 with TRBJ2-2; 11 bases map to TRBD1. J was trimmed by 8 bases and V by 2 bases; bases with no gene match: 9. The CDR3 consists of 17 residues. CDR1 is KGHDR and CDR2 is SFDVKD in the germline V gene. The CDR3 is CATSDYGQGAPRGELFF. CDR3 DNA: TGTGCCACCAGTGATTATGGACAGGGGGCGCCTAGGGGGGAGCTGTTTTTT.

The chain joins TRBV6-2 or TRBV6-3 to TRBJ1-5; 7 nucleotides line up with TRBD1. CDR1 and CDR2 (germline): MNHEY, SVGEGT. The CDR3 runs 16 residues. J lost 2 bases, V lost 3 bases, and 7 bases had no gene match. This CDR3 reads CASSYFGGTGNQPQHF. The CDR3 DNA reads as TGTGCCAGCAGTTATTTTGGGGGGACAGGCAATCAGCCCCAGCATTTT.